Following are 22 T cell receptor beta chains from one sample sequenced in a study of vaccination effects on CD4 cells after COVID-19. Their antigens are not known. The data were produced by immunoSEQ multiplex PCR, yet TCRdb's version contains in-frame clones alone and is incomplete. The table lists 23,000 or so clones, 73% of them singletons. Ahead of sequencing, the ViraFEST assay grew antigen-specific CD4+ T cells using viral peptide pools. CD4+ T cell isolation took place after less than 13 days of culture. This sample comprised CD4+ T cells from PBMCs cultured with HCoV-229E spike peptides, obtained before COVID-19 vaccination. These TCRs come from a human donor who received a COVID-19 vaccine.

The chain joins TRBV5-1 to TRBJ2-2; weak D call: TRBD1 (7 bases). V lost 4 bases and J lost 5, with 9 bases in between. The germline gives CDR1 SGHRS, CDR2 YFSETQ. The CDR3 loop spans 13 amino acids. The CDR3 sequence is CASSPGGTGELFF. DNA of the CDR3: TGCGCCAGCAGCCCAGGGGGGACCGGGGAGCTGTTTTTT.

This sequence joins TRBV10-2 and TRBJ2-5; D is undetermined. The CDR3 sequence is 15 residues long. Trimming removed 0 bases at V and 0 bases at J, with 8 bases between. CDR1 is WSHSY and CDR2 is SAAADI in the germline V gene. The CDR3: CASSESRWYQETQYF. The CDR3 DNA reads TGCGCCAGCAGTGAGTCTAGATGGTACCAAGAGACCCAGTACTTC.

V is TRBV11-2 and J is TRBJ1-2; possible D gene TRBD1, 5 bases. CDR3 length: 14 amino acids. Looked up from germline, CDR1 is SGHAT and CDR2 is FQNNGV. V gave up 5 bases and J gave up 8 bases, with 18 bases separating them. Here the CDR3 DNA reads TGTGCCAGCAGCCCCCCCGGGGACTCAATGGGCTACACCTTC. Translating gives CASSPPGDSMGYTF.

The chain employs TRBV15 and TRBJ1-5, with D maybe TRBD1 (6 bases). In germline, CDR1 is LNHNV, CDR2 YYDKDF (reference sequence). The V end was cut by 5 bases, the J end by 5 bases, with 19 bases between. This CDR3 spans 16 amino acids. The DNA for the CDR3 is TGTGCCACCAGCGCGGGGGCTAGGGCGGGGGATCAGCCCCAGCATTTT. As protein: CATSAGARAGDQPQHF.

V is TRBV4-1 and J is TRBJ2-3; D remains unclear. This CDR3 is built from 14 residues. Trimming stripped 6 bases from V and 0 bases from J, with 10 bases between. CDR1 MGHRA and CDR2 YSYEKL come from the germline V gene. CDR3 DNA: TGCGCCAGCAGGAACACGCGGAGCACAGATACGCAGTATTTT. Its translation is CASRNTRSTDTQYF.

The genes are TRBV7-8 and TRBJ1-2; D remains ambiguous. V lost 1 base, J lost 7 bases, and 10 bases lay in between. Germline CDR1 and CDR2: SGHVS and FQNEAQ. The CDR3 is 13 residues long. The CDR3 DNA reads TGTGCCAGCAGCTTAGATTTGGGATCTGGCTACACCTTC. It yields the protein CASSLDLGSGYTF. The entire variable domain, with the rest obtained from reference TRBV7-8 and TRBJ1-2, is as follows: GAGVSQSPRYKVAKRGQDVALRCDPISGHVSLFWYQQALGQGPEFLTYFQNEAQLDKSGLPSDRFFAERPEGSVSTLKIQRTQQEDSAVYLCASSLDLGSGYTFGSGTRLTVV.

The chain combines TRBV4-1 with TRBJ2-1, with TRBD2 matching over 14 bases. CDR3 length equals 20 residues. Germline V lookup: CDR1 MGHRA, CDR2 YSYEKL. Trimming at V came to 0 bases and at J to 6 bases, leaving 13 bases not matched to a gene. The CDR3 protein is CASSQDSRTSGRSYRNEQFF. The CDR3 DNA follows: TGCGCCAGCAGCCAAGATTCTCGGACTAGCGGGAGGAGCTATCGCAATGAGCAGTTCTTC.

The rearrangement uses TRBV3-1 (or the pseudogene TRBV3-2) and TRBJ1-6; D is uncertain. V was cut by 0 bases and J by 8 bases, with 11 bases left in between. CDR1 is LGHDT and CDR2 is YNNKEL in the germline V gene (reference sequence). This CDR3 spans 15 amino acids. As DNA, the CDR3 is TGTGCCAGCAGCCAAGATAGCATTTGGGATTCACCCCTCCACTTT. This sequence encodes CASSQDSIWDSPLHF.

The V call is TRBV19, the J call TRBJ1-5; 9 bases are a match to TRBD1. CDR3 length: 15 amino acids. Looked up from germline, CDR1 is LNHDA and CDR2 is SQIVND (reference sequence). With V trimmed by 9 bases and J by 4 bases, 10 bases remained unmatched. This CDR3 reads CASRRDRVSNQPQHF. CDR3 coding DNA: TGTGCCAGCCGCCGGGACAGGGTCTCGAATCAGCCCCAGCATTTT. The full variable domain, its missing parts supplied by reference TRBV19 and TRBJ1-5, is DGGITQSPKYLFRKEGQNVTLSCEQNLNHDAMYWYRQDPGQGLRLIYYSQIVNDFQKGDIAEGYSVSREKKESFPLTVTSAQKNPTAFYLCASRRDRVSNQPQHFGDGTRLSIL.

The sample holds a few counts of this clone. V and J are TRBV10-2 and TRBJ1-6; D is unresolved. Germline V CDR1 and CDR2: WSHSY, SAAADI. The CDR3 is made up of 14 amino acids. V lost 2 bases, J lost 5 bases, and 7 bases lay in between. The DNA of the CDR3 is TGCGCCAGCAGTGAGAGGGCCCATAATTCACCCCTCCACTTT. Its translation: CASSERAHNSPLHF.

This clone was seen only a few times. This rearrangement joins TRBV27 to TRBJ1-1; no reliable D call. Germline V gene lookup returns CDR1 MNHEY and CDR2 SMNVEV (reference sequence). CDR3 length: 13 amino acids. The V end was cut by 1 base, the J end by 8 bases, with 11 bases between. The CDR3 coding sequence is TGTGCCAGCAGTTTATATCCTGGCAGCGAAGCTTTCTTT. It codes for CASSLYPGSEAFF.

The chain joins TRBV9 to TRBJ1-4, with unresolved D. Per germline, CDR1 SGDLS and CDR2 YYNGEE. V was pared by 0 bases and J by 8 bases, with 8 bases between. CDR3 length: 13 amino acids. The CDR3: CASSVAVGEKLFF. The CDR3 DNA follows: TGTGCCAGCAGCGTAGCTGTGGGCGAAAAACTGTTTTTT. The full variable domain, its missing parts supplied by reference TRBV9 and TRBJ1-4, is DSGVTQTPKHLITATGQRVTLRCSPRSGDLSVYWYQQSLDQGLQFLIQYYNGEERAKGNILERFSAQQFPDLHSELNLSSLELGDSALYFCASSVAVGEKLFFGSGTQLSVL.

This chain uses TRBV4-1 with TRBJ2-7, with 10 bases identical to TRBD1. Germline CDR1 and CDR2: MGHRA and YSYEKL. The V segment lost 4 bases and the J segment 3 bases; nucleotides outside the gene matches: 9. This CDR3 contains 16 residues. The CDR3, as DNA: TGCGCCAGCAGCCGAGGACAGGGGGGGACAAACTACGAGCAGTACTTC. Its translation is CASSRGQGGTNYEQYF.

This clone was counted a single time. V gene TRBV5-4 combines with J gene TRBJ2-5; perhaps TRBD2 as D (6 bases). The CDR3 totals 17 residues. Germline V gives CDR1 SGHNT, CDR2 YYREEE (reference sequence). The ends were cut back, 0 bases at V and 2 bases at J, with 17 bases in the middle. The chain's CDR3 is CASSLAVVVREQETQYF. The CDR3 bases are TGTGCCAGCAGCTTGGCCGTTGTGGTACGGGAGCAAGAGACCCAGTACTTC.

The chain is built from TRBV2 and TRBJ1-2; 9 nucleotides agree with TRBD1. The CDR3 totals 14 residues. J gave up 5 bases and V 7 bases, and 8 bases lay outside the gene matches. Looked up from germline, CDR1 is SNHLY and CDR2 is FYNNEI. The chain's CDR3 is CASNDRGLPYGYTF. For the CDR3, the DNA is TGTGCCAGCAACGACAGGGGGTTACCGTATGGCTACACCTTC.

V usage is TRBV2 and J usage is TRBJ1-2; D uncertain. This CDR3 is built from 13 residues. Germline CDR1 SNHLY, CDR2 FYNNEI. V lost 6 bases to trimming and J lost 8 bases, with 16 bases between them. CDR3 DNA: TGTGCCAGCAGGATGGGGTTAAGTAACGGCTACACCTTC. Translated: CASRMGLSNGYTF.

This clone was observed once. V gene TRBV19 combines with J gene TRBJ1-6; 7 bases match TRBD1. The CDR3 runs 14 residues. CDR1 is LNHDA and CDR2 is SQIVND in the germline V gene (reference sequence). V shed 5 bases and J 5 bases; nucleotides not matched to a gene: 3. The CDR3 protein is CASSLQGNNSPLHF. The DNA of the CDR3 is TGTGCCAGTAGTCTACAGGGGAATAATTCACCCCTCCACTTT.

The CDR3 sequence is CASSGEYQPQHF. In DNA, the CDR3 is TGTGCCAGTAGTGGAGAATATCAGCCCCAGCATTTT. This rearrangement joins TRBV19 to TRBJ1-5; the D is unclear. The CDR3 runs to 12 residues. V was clipped by 5 bases and J by 5 bases, with 7 bases between them. The germline CDR1 and CDR2 sequences are LNHDA and SQIVND (reference sequence).

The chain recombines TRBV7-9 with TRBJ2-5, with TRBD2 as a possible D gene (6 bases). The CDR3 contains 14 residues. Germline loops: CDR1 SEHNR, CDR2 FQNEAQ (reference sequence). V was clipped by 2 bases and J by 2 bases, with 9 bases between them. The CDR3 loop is CASSLLAGQETQYF. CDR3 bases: TGTGCCAGCAGCTTATTGGCGGGGCAAGAGACCCAGTACTTC.

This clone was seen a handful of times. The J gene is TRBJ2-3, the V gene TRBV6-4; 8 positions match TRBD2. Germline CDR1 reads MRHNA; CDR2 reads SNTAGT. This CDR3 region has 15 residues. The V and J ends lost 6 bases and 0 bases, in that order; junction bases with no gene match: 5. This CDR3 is CASSQIAGSTDTQYF. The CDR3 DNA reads TGTGCCAGCAGCCAAATAGCGGGAAGCACAGATACGCAGTATTTT.

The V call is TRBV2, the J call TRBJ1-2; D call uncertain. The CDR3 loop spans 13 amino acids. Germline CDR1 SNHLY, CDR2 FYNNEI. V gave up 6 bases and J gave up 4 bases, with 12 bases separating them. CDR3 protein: CASSASEGYGYTF. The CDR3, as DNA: TGTGCCAGCAGCGCTAGTGAGGGCTATGGCTACACCTTC.

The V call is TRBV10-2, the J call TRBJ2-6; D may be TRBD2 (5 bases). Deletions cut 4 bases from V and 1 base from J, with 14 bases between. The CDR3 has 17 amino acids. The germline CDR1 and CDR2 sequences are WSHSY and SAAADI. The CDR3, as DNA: TGCGCCAGCAGTGTTTCCTTTAGCGTATCTGGGGCCAACGTCCTGACTTTC. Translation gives CASSVSFSVSGANVLTF.